Detailed here is one T cell receptor (beta chain). Its matching antigen is unknown. TCRdb processed the 5' RACE reads again and assigns one entry to each CDR3 protein, with no DNA. The sample includes about 43,000 distinct CDR3 sequences. This entry belongs to a study of monozygotic twins with inflammatory bowel disease. Study outcomes and limitations: Evidence did not back any single strong signal or clonotype linked to IBD. Cells of different T cell subtypes could not be told apart.

This clonotype originated in a human donor with ulcerative colitis or Crohn's disease, or a healthy co-twin of an affected twin (not recorded which). Sequencing input: blood.

CDR3 sequence: CATSDTGRGYTEAFF. The chain joins TRBV24-1 to TRBJ1-1. The CDR3 contains 15 residues. Germline CDR1 KGHDR, CDR2 SFDVKD.